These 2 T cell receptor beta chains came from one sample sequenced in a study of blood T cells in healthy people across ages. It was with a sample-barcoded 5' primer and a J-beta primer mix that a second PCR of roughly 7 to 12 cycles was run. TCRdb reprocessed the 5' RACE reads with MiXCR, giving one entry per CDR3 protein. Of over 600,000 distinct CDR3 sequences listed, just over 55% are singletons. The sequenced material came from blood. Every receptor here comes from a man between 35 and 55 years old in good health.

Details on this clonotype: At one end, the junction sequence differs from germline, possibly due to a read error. The CDR3 region is CAGSQYAGSREEAFF. Here the CDR3 DNA reads TGCGCCGGCAGCCAATATGCGGGAAGTAGGGAAGAAGCTTTCTTT. The chain is built from TRBV4-3 and TRBJ1-1; D gene unclear. Germline V CDR1 and CDR2: LGHNA, YSLEER. The CDR3 runs to 15 residues.

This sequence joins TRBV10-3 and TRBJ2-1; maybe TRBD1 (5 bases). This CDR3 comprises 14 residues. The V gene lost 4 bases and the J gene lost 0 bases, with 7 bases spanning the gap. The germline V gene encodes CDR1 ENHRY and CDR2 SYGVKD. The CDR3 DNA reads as TGTGCCATCAGTGTTGGGGCCTCCTACAATGAGCAGTTCTTC. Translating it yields CAISVGASYNEQFF.